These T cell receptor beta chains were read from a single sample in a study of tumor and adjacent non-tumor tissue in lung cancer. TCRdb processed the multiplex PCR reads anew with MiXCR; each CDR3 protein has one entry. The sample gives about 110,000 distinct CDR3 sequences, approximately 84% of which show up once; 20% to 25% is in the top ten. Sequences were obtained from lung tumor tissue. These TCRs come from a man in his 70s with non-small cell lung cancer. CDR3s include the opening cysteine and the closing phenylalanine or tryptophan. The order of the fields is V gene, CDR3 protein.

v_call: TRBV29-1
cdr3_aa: CNILHTGAYYYTF

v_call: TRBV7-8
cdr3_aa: CASSFGLGWGSSYEQYF

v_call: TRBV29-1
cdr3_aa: CSTRGPLDTRYF

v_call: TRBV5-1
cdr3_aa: CASSLARRGTYNEQFF

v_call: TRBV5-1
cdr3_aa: CASNDQDGSFLGTQYF

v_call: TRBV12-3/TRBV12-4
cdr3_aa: CASSFYGDRERTEAFF

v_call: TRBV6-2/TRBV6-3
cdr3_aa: CVSKRGRNTGDLFF

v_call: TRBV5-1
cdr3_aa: CASTGSGAPPGYNEQFF

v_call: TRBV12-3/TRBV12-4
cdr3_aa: CARRPTGVSTEAFF

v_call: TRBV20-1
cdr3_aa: CSAGQGASYEEYF

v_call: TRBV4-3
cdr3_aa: CASSQDSQDQDNEQFF

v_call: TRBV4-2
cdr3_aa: CVSGFQGTGDQPQHF

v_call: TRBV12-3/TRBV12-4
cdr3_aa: CASSPLLGPTDPKETQYF

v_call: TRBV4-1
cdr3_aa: CASNRQWGQEIQYF

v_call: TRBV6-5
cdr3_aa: CASSYSEDENSPLHF

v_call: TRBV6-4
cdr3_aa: CASSDKVKTEAFF

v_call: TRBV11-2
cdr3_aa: CASSLVLGGANTGELFF

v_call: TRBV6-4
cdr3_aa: CACMYANYSYTF

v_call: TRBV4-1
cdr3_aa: CASNQADRRPQHF

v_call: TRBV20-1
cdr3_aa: CSARGGNARVGTGELFF

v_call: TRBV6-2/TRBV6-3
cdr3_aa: CGSSSGWETQYF

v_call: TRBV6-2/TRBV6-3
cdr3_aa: CANSYGHSFLNYGYTF

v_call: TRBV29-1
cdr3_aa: CRVVFYWTSGGKQGTQYF

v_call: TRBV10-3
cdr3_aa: CAISAEQSHAYSF

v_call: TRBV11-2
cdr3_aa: CASSLDHGVPYEQYF

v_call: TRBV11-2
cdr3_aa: CTSSRSGTSNEKLFF

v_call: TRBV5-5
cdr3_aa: CASSLTSNDRGLGYNF

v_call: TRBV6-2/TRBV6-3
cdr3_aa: CADSYLMTVGHQDTQYF

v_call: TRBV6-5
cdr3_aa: CASSRGLNTEAFF

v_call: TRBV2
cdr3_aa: CASCEAWELPQHF

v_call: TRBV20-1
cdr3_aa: CSVGDPSGGAGWDEQFF

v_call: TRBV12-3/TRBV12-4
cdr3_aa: CASTGSEALF

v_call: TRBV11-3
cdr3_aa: CTSNFRRNTEAFF

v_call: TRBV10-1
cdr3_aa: CASSPAGGYEQFF

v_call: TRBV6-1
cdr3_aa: CACIEAQGTREQYF

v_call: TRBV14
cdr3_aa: CASSQEGSVESPLHF

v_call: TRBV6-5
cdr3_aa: CASIYSKHVNYGYTF

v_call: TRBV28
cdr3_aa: CASSSSGATYGYIF

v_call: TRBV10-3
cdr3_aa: CSISESMEGTHTSGANVLTF

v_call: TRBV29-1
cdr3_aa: CSVEGLPYLDYNEQFF

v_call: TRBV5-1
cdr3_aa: CANSLSGTGEDTLYF

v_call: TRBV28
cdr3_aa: CTSTPWGGQGSYNQYF

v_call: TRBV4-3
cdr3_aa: CASSQDLSDSLYNEQFF

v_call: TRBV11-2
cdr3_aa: CDSSLHGTDSASYIEQFF

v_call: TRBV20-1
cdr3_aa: CSARYIGGCGQPQHF

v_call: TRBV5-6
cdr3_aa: CATSPTGAAIEAFF